Below, one TCR beta chain is given with its context. Its antigen is unknown. The authors gated naive CD8+ T cells as CD45RO-CCR7+CD27+CD95-. This sample is drawn from a study of CXCR3-negative and CXCR3-positive naive CD8 T cells. Findings of the study overall: TRB CDR3s of CXCR3-positive naive cells were more hydrophobic than those of CXCR3-negative naive cells. Upon cryopreservation, CXCR3 expression partially decreased, and most assays used fresh PBMCs.

The CDR3 is 15 residues long. Germline-derived CDR1 and CDR2 are MNHNY and SVGAGI (reference sequence). The study made its TRB cDNA libraries by 5' RACE, adding UMI labels. Following a re-call of the 5' RACE reads, TCRdb has one entry per CDR3 protein and lacks DNA. The sample has approximately 100,000 distinct CDR3 sequences; the top ten hold around 0.36%. The gene calls are TRBV6-6 and TRBJ2-1. The clonotype was recovered from a human donor in good health. Some clones in this sample may be carry-over from other donors' samples. Sequenced sample: naive CXCR3+ CD8+ T cells from blood. Subset specified: CD45RO-CCR7+CD27+CD95- naive CD8+ T cells expressing CXCR3 (TNR3+). The CDR3 sequence: CASSYVDGAYNEQFF.